One sample yielded the 6 T cell receptor beta chains listed below, sequenced in a study of blood T cell repertoires in COVID-19. Sequenced by immunoSEQ multiplex PCR; TCRdb stores in-frame clones only, minus some. The sample includes some 150,000 clones, 70% to 85% of them seen just once. Sequencing was performed on peripheral blood. The receptors originated from a woman of 80 years or more with acute or convalescent COVID-19.

In its sample, this clone was seen once. The V and J genes are TRBV6-2 or TRBV6-3 and TRBJ1-5; no definite D call. This CDR3 region has 16 residues. Trimming took 0 bases from V and 3 from J, leaving 12 bases between them. From germline, CDR1 is MNHEY and CDR2 SVGEGT. CDR3 in amino acids: CASSYSIGGSNQPQHF. The CDR3 DNA is TGTGCCAGCAGTTACTCGATTGGAGGGTCCAATCAGCCCCAGCATTTT.

V gene TRBV5-1 combines with J gene TRBJ1-5; unclear D gene. Germline V lookup: CDR1 SGHRS, CDR2 YFSETQ. V lost 0 bases, J lost 15 bases, and 13 bases lay in between. The CDR3 runs 12 residues. CDR3 loop: CASSLGHPPLHF. The CDR3 nucleotides read TGCGCCAGCAGCTTGGGGCACCCACCGCTGCATTTT. Complete variable domain (other parts from reference TRBV5-1 and TRBJ1-5): KAGVTQTPRYLIKTRGQQVTLSCSPISGHRSVSWYQQTPGQGLQFLFEYFSETQRNKGNFPGRFSGRQFSNSRSEMNVSTLELGDSALYLCASSLGHPPLHFGDGTRLSIL.

The chain is built from TRBV4-1 and TRBJ2-1; D unclear. V was shortened by 0 bases and J by 9 bases, with 12 bases between the two germline ends. The CDR3 spans 14 residues. CDR1 and CDR2 from the germline V gene are MGHRA and YSYEKL. The CDR3 is CASSQDVQAGEQFF. The CDR3 region has the DNA TGCGCCAGCAGCCAAGATGTCCAAGCTGGTGAGCAGTTCTTC.

The chain is built from TRBV7-9 and TRBJ2-5, with D possibly being TRBD2 (6 bases). Per germline, CDR1 SEHNR and CDR2 FQNEAQ (reference sequence). The V end was cut by 0 bases, the J end by 1 base, with 9 bases between. The CDR3 is made up of 15 amino acids. CDR3 residues: CASSLAAGPQETQYF. CDR3 coding DNA: TGTGCCAGCAGCTTAGCGGCGGGGCCCCAAGAGACCCAGTACTTC.

The rearrangement uses TRBV29-1 and TRBJ1-1; the match to TRBD1 covers 8 bases. Germline CDR1 is SQVTM and CDR2 is ANQGSEA. CDR3 size: 13 residues. J was trimmed by 3 bases and V by 4 bases; bases with no gene match: 4. The CDR3 is CSVGTGRDTEAFF. The DNA for the CDR3 is TGCAGCGTTGGGACAGGGAGGGACACTGAAGCTTTCTTT.

The CDR3 DNA reads as TGTGCCAGCTCACCAACCACAGGGACTGAAGCTTTCTTT. Amino acid sequence: CASSPTTGTEAFF. This chain links TRBV18 with TRBJ1-1, with D possibly TRBD1 on 6 matching bases. The V and J ends lost 2 bases and 5 bases respectively, with 9 bases between them. Germline CDR1 KGHSH, CDR2 LQKENI. The CDR3 covers 13 residues.